This is a list of T cell receptor beta chains from one sample in a study of T cells in Graves' hyperthyroidism and ophthalmopathy. TCRdb re-derived calls from the multiplex PCR reads in MiXCR, one entry per CDR3 protein. The table has 300,000 to 500,000 distinct CDR3 sequences, over 12% seen once. Specimen: blood. These receptors came from a man aged 50 or older with Graves' ophthalmopathy. Both conserved end residues are part of each CDR3. D genes are given only for firm matches. Only part of the rows carry a size: once, few, many, or a class if the clone is expanded.

TRBV29-1	TRBJ1-3	14	TRBD1	NA	CSVEPGGSGNTIYF
TRBV2	TRBJ2-5	16	TRBD2	many	CASSSGLAGNQETQYF
TRBV18	TRBJ2-7	15	TRBD2	many	CASSLTSGSLDEQYF
TRBV5-1	TRBJ2-3	17	TRBD2	NA	CASSLAPAGAGSDTQYF
TRBV3-1	TRBJ2-5	16	TRBD2	NA	CASSPPGLAVQETQYF
TRBV2	TRBJ1-2	14	NA	few	CASSERGLVYGYTF
TRBV30	TRBJ2-7	14	NA	many	CAWSVPWGVDEQYF
TRBV6-1	TRBJ2-3	15	NA	many	CASSGREEGTDTQYF
TRBV29-1	TRBJ2-3	17	TRBD1	many	CSVESPGTGGHTDTQYF
TRBV9	TRBJ2-1	11	NA	NA	CASSGTEEQFF
TRBV30	TRBJ2-5	13	NA	many	CAWSGRTQETQYF
TRBV7-2	TRBJ1-3	13	NA	NA	CASSLSIGNTIYF
TRBV15	TRBJ2-3	16	NA	few	CATSRDITGSTDTQYF
TRBV18	TRBJ1-6	16	TRBD1	many	CASSPLGQAGNSPLHF
TRBV19	TRBJ2-1	13	NA	NA	CASSILSGNEQFF
TRBV7-9	TRBJ1-2	16	NA	few	CASSLGRRGFSYGYTF
TRBV10-3	TRBJ1-2	15	NA	many	CAIRENSLVGYGYTF
TRBV11-2	TRBJ2-2	16	NA	NA	CASSLEVGPNTGELFF
TRBV7-8	TRBJ2-1	12	NA	few	CASSLNPGVPFF
TRBV7-3	TRBJ2-3	16	TRBD1	NA	CASSLSGGQGADTQYF
TRBV10-3	TRBJ2-3	14	TRBD1	NA	CASWTGASTDTQYF
TRBV28	TRBJ2-7	12	NA	many	CASSGIGYEQYF
TRBV19	TRBJ2-3	13	TRBD2	NA	CASASGFTDTQYF
TRBV7-9	TRBJ2-5	14	TRBD1	NA	CASSLETGEETQYF
TRBV2	TRBJ1-2	14	TRBD1	many	CASTVGQGNYGYTF
TRBV12-3/TRBV12-4	TRBJ1-1	14	NA	NA	CASSLRQGYTEAFF
TRBV5-1	TRBJ2-7	15	TRBD2	many	CASTLDLAGVYEQYF
TRBV5-1	TRBJ2-7	15	NA	many	CASSSGGRGRVEQYF
TRBV4-1	TRBJ2-2	17	NA	few	CASSHYFRDPNTGELFF
TRBV24-1	TRBJ2-3	17	TRBD1	NA	CATSDRDTEQGTDTQYF
TRBV2	TRBJ2-3	16	NA	many	CASMAEWTTSTDTQYF
TRBV19	TRBJ1-2	13	TRBD1	few	CASSEGGLYGYTF
TRBV6-1	TRBJ2-5	15	NA	many	CASSEVGTLQETQYF
TRBV19	TRBJ2-7	14	NA	NA	CASSIVGMLNEQYF
TRBV20-1	TRBJ2-3	15	TRBD2	many	CSARGPNRLADTQYF
TRBV14	TRBJ2-1	13	NA	NA	CASSQVGVAKQFF
TRBV7-2	TRBJ2-1	15	TRBD1	many	CASSVWTGIYNEQFF
TRBV5-1	TRBJ1-2	14	NA	many	CASSARVGNYGYTF
TRBV10-3	TRBJ2-7	15	TRBD1	many	CAISEPGQEPYEQYF